The 17 T cell receptor beta chains in this list originate from one sample, sequenced in a study of blood T cell repertoires in COVID-19. Repertoires were generated with immunoSEQ multiplex PCR, while TCRdb's copy carries only in-frame clones and drops some. The table includes 200,000 to 250,000 clones, 82% detected once. The sample consisted of peripheral blood. The source is a woman of 80 years or more with acute or convalescent COVID-19.

Details on this clone: Other DNA sequences in the same sample also yield this CDR3. In DNA, the CDR3 is TGTGCCAGTAGTATCGGGGGATCCACAGATACGCAGTATTTT. This encodes CASSIGGSTDTQYF. This sequence joins TRBV19 and TRBJ2-3; a possible D gene is TRBD2 (6 bases). This CDR3 is 14 amino acids long. Germline assignment: CDR1 LNHDA and CDR2 SQIVND (reference sequence). V was trimmed by 3 bases and J by 2 bases, leaving 9 bases between them.

V gene TRBV11-3 combines with J gene TRBJ1-5, with 10 bases lining up with TRBD1. After removal of 6 bases from V and 2 bases from J, the junction contained 16 bases not matched to a gene. CDR3 length: 19 amino acids. Germline V gene lookup returns CDR1 SGHNT and CDR2 YENEEA. The CDR3 sequence: CASSTTPDRGTWGNQPQHF. CDR3 DNA sequence: TGTGCCAGCAGTACAACCCCGGACAGGGGGACATGGGGCAATCAGCCCCAGCATTTT.

V gene TRBV15 combines with J gene TRBJ2-1, with TRBD1 identical over 7 bases. This CDR3 is 16 amino acids long. Germline CDR1 reads LNHNV; CDR2 reads YYDKDF (reference sequence). The J segment lost 7 bases and the V segment lost 5 bases, leaving 14 bases of the junction unmatched. CDR3 amino acids: CATSDLDRVVGNEQFF. Here the CDR3 DNA reads TGTGCCACCAGCGACCTAGACAGGGTAGTAGGTAATGAGCAGTTCTTC.

A few counts support this clone. This chain joins TRBV7-9 and TRBJ2-3; D unresolved. The CDR3 contains 15 residues. Per the germline V gene, CDR1 is SEHNR and CDR2 is FQNEAQ (reference sequence). V lost 5 bases, J lost 4 bases, and 16 bases lay in between. The CDR3 sequence: CASSPRRVWPDTQYF. The CDR3 nucleotides are TGTGCCAGCAGCCCGAGACGGGTTTGGCCAGATACGCAGTATTTT.

This clone was seen a handful of times. The chain employs TRBV5-6 and TRBJ1-4, with D unresolved. Trimming stripped 2 bases from V and 3 bases from J, with 14 bases between. Germline CDR1 reads SGHDT; CDR2 reads YYEEEE. CDR3 length equals 16 residues. CDR3 sequence (DNA): TGTGCCAGCAGCTTCCCCGAGTATTCGGCTAATGAAAAACTGTTTTTT. Protein product: CASSFPEYSANEKLFF.

The chain recombines TRBV28 with TRBJ2-1; 11 bases fit TRBD2. CDR1 and CDR2 (germline): MDHEN, SYDVKM. After removal of 5 bases from V and 2 bases from J, the junction contained 5 bases not matched to a gene. This CDR3 has 16 residues. CDR3 DNA: TGTGCCAGCAGTGTTACTAGCGGGGGCGCCTACAATGAGCAGTTCTTC. Translating gives CASSVTSGGAYNEQFF.

This chain uses TRBV9 with TRBJ2-3; D ambiguous. The length of the CDR3 is 13 residues. Germline CDR1 reads SGDLS; CDR2 reads YYNGEE. With 2 bases removed from V and 4 bases from J, the gap between germline ends came to 8 bases. CDR3 nucleotides: TGTGCCAGCAGCGTGAGTACGGCAGATACGCAGTATTTT. This encodes CASSVSTADTQYF. The complete variable domain, with remaining parts taken from reference TRBV9 and TRBJ2-3, reads DSGVTQTPKHLITATGQRVTLRCSPRSGDLSVYWYQQSLDQGLQFLIQYYNGEERAKGNILERFSAQQFPDLHSELNLSSLELGDSALYFCASSVSTADTQYFGPGTRLTVL.

The chain joins TRBV7-2 to TRBJ2-2; 11 bases map to TRBD1. The V segment lost 4 bases and the J segment 6 bases; nucleotides outside the gene matches: 1. CDR1 and CDR2 (germline): SGHTA, FQGNSA. The CDR3 totals 14 residues. The CDR3, as DNA: TGTGCCAGCAGCTGGGACAGGGGGGCCGGGGAGCTGTTTTTT. This gives the protein CASSWDRGAGELFF. Full variable domain (remainder filled in from reference TRBV7-2 and TRBJ2-2): GAGVSQSPSNKVTEKGKDVELRCDPISGHTALYWYRQSLGQGLEFLIYFQGNSAPDKSGLPSDRFSAERTGGSVSTLTIQRTQQEDSAVYLCASSWDRGAGELFFGEGSRLTVL.

The genes are TRBV6-4 and TRBJ2-6; no reliable D call. V shed 3 bases and J shed 1 base, with 4 bases lying between them. The length of the CDR3 is 14 residues. CDR1 and CDR2 (germline): MRHNA, SNTAGT. This CDR3 reads CASSEESGANVLTF. The CDR3, as DNA: TGTGCCAGCAGTGAGGAGTCTGGGGCCAACGTCCTGACTTTC.

The CDR3 loop reads CASSVGGVTSGNTIYF. CDR3 in DNA: TGTGCCAGCAGCGTAGGAGGGGTTACCTCCGGAAACACCATATATTTT. The V call is TRBV28, the J call TRBJ1-3; the D gene is possibly TRBD1 (5 bases). The V gene lost 6 bases and the J gene lost 4 bases, with 19 bases spanning the gap. This CDR3 contains 16 residues. The germline CDR1 and CDR2 sequences are MDHEN and SYDVKM.

The V call is TRBV21-1, the J call TRBJ1-1; TRBD1, the table's D call, lacks a check against the DNA. TRBV21-1 is termed a pseudogene. The CDR3 runs to 14 residues. This chain's CDR3 is CASDQGTMNTEAFF. The DNA of the CDR3 is TGTGCCAGCGATCAGGGTACTATGAACACTGAAGCTTTCTTT.

This chain links TRBV9 with TRBJ1-6; no clear D. The V gene's germline CDR1 is SGDLS and CDR2 YYNGEE. This CDR3 is built from 14 residues. Trimming pared 8 bases from V and 3 bases from J, leaving 12 bases between. CDR3 region: CARWRDHYNSPLHF. DNA of the CDR3: TGTGCCAGGTGGAGGGATCACTATAATTCACCCCTCCACTTT.

Concerning this clone: The sample carries other DNA sequences with the same CDR3. The genes are TRBV29-1 and TRBJ1-1; maybe TRBD1 (6 bases). The CDR3 sequence is 13 residues long. Trimming stripped 5 bases from V and 1 base from J, with 11 bases between. CDR1 and CDR2 (germline): SQVTM, ANQGSEA. The CDR3 is CSVSGAPNTEAFF. The CDR3, as DNA: TGCAGCGTTTCAGGGGCTCCGAACACTGAAGCTTTCTTT.

In regard to this clone: Other DNA sequences in this specimen translate into the identical CDR3. The genes are TRBV5-4 and TRBJ2-2; 7 bases match TRBD1. CDR1 and CDR2 (germline): SGHNT, YYREEE (reference sequence). Trimming removed 1 base from V and 2 bases from J; junction bases left unmatched: 2. CDR3 length equals 15 residues. The CDR3 coding sequence is TGTGCCAGCAGCTTGAAGGGGGCCAACACCGGGGAGCTGTTTTTT. Translated: CASSLKGANTGELFF.

This chain links TRBV6-5 with TRBJ2-7, with 12 bases fitting TRBD1. The CDR3 consists of 15 residues. J lost 3 bases, V lost 2 bases, and 2 bases had no gene match. CDR1 is MNHEY, CDR2 SVGAGI, per germline. The CDR3 region is CASSYRDRGLYEQYF. CDR3 bases: TGTGCCAGCAGTTACCGGGACAGGGGGCTCTACGAGCAGTACTTC.

For the CDR3, the DNA is TGTGCCAGCAGTGAGCCCTACAGAGTGCAGGATGAAGCTTTCTTT. Its protein product is CASSEPYRVQDEAFF. The chain is built from TRBV25-1 and TRBJ1-1; D gene uncertain. The germline CDR1 and CDR2 sequences are MGHDK and SYGVNS. V was shortened by 3 bases and J by 7 bases, with 18 bases between the two germline ends. The CDR3 contains 15 residues. The complete variable domain, with remaining parts taken from reference TRBV25-1 and TRBJ1-1, reads EADIYQTPRYLVIGTGKKITLECSQTMGHDKMYWYQQDPGMELHLIHYSYGVNSTEKGDLSSESTVSRIRTEHFPLTLESARPSHTSQYLCASSEPYRVQDEAFFGQGTRLTVV.

V usage is TRBV20-1 and J usage is TRBJ1-1; possibly TRBD1 for D (6 bases). Germline lookup yields CDR1 DFQATT and CDR2 SNEGSKA (reference sequence). This CDR3 comprises 11 residues. Trimming shortened V by 6 bases and J by 7 bases, and 12 bases separated the two germline ends. The CDR3 DNA is TGCAGTGCCATCAGACAGGTTGAAGCTTTCTTT. Residues: CSAIRQVEAFF.